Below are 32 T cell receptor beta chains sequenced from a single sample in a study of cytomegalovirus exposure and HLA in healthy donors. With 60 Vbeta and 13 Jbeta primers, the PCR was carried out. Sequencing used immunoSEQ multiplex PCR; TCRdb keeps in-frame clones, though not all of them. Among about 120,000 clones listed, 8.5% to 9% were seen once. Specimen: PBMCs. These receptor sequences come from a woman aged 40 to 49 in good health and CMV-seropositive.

CDR3 sequence reads: CASFRDIRSPLHF. The CDR3 nucleotides read TGTGCCAGTTTCCGGGACATCCGATCACCCCTCCACTTT. The chain combines TRBV6-5 with TRBJ1-6; a possible D gene is TRBD1 (6 bases). The CDR3 extends over 13 amino acids. The germline V gene has CDR1 MNHEY and CDR2 SVGAGI. Trimming removed 9 bases from V and 10 bases from J, with 16 bases in between.

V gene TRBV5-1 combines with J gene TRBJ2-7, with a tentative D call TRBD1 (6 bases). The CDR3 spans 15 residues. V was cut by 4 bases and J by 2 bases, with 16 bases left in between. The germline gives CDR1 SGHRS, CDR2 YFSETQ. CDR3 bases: TGCGCCAGCAGCCCCACACAGGGAGTTCCCTACGAGCAGTACTTC. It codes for CASSPTQGVPYEQYF.

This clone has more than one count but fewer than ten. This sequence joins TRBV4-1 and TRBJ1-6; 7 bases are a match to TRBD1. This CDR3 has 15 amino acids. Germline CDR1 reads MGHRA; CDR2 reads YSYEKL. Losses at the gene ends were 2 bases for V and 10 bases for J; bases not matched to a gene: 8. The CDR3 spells CASSQSTGKDSPLHF. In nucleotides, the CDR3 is TGCGCCAGCAGCCAATCGACAGGGAAGGACTCACCCCTCCACTTT.

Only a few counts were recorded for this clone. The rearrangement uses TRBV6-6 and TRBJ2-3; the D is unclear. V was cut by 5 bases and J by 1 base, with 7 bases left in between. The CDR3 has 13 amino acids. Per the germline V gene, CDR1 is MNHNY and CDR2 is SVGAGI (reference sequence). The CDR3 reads CASSPEGTDTQYF. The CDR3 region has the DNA TGTGCCAGCAGTCCCGAGGGCACAGATACGCAGTATTTT.

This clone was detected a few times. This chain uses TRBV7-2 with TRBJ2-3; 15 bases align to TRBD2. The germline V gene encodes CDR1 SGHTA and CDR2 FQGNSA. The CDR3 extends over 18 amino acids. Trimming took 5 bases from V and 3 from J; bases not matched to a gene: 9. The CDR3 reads CASSPWGTSGGRTDTQYF. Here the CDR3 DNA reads TGTGCCAGCAGCCCTTGGGGGACTAGCGGGGGGCGGACAGATACGCAGTATTTT.

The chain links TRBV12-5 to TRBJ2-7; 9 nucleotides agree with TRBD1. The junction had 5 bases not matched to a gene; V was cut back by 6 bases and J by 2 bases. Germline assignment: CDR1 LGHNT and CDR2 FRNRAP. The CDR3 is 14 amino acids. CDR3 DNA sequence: TGTGCTAGTGGCCCCGGACAGGGGACCTACGAGCAGTACTTC. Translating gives CASGPGQGTYEQYF.

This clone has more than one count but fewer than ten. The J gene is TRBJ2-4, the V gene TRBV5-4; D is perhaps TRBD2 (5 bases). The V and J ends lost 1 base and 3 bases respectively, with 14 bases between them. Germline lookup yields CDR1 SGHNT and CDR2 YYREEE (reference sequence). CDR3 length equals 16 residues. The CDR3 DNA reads TGTGCCAGCAGCTTGCATGGGGTGAGGGACAAAAACATTCAGTACTTC. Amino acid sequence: CASSLHGVRDKNIQYF.

Here the CDR3 DNA reads TGTGCCAGCAGCCAAGGGGGAGCGGGGGGGCGGGAGACCCAGTACTTC. Its protein is CASSQGGAGGRETQYF. The chain joins TRBV9 to TRBJ2-5, with 10 nucleotides matching TRBD2. CDR1 is SGDLS and CDR2 is YYNGEE in the germline V gene. This CDR3 is built from 16 residues. V shed 4 bases, J shed 5 bases, and the junction held 11 bases outside the gene matches.

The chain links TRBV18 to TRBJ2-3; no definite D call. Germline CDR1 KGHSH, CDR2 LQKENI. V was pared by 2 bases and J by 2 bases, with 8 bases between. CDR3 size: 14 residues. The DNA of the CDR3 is TGTGCCAGCTCACCAAGCAAGTACACAGATACGCAGTATTTT. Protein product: CASSPSKYTDTQYF.

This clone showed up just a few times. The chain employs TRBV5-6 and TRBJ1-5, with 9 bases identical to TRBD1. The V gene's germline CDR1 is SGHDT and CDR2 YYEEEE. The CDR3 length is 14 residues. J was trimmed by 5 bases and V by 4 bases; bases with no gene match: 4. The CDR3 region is CASSMDRGHQPQHF. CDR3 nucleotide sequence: TGTGCCAGCAGCATGGACAGGGGCCATCAGCCCCAGCATTTT.

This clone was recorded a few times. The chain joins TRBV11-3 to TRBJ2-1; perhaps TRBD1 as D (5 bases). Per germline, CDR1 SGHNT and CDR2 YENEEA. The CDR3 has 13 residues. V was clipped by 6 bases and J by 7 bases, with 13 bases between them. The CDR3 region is CASSFTSGNEQFF. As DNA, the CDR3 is TGTGCCAGCAGTTTCACATCAGGGAATGAGCAGTTCTTC.

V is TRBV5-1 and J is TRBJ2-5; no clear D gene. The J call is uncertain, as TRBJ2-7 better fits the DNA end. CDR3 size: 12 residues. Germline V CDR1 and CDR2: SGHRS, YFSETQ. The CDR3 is CASSFESHEQYF. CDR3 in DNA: TGCGCCAGCAGCTTTGAGTCCCACGAGCAGTACTTC.

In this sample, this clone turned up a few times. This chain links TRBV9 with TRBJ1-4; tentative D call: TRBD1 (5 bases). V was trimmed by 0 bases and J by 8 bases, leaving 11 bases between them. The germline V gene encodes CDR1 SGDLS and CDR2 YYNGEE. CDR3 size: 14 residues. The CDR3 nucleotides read TGTGCCAGCAGCGTAGGGGGCGACCCGGAAAAACTGTTTTTT. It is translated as CASSVGGDPEKLFF.

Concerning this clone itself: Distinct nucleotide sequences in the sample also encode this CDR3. In DNA, the CDR3 is TGCGCCAGCAGCTTCGGGCAGGGTGGCCAGCCCCAGCATTTT. As protein: CASSFGQGGQPQHF. The rearrangement joins TRBV5-1 to TRBJ1-5; the D gene is possibly TRBD1 (5 bases). V was trimmed by 2 bases and J by 7 bases, leaving 13 bases between them. The V gene's germline CDR1 is SGHRS and CDR2 YFSETQ. This CDR3 region has 14 residues.

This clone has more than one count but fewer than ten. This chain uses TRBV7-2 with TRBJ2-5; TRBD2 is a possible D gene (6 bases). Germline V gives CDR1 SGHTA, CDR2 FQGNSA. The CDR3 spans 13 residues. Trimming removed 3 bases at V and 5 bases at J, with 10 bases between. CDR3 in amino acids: CASSFPGRETQYF. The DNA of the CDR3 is TGTGCCAGCAGCTTCCCGGGGAGGGAGACCCAGTACTTC.

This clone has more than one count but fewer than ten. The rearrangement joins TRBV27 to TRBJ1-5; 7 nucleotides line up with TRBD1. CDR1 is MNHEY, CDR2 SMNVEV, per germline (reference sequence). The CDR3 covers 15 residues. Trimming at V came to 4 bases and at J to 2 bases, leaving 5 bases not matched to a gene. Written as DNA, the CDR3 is TGTGCCAGCAGTTCGGGACAGTTTGGCAATCAGCCCCAGCATTTT. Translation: CASSSGQFGNQPQHF.

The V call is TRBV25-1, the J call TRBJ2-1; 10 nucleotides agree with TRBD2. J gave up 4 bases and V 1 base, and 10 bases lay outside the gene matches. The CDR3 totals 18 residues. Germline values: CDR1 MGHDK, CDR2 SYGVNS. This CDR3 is CASSESPSGGAVYNEQFF. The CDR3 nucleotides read TGTGCCAGCAGTGAATCTCCCAGCGGGGGGGCAGTTTACAATGAGCAGTTCTTC.

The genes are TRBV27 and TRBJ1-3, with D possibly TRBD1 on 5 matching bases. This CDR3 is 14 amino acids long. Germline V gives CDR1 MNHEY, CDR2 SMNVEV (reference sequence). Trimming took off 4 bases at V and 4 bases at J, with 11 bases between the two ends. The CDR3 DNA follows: TGTGCCAGCAGTTCGGCAGGGCCAGGAAACACCATATATTTT. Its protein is CASSSAGPGNTIYF.

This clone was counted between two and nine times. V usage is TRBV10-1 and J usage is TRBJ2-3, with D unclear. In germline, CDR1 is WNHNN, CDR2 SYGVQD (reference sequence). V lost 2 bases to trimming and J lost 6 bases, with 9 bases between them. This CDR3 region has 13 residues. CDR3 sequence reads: CASSEATRDTQYF. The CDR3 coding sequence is TGCGCCAGCAGTGAGGCAACCCGGGATACGCAGTATTTT.

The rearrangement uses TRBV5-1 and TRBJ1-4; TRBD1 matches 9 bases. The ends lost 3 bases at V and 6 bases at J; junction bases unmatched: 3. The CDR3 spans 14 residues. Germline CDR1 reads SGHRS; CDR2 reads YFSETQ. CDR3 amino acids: CASSWGQGDEKLFF. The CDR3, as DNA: TGCGCCAGCAGCTGGGGACAGGGCGATGAAAAACTGTTTTTT.

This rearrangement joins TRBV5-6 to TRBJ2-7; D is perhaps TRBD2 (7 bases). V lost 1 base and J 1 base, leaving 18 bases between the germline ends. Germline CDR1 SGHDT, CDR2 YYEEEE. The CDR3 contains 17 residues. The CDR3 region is CASSLLGSGGLSYEQYF. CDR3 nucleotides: TGTGCCAGCAGCTTGTTAGGTTCGGGGGGCCTATCCTACGAGCAGTACTTC.

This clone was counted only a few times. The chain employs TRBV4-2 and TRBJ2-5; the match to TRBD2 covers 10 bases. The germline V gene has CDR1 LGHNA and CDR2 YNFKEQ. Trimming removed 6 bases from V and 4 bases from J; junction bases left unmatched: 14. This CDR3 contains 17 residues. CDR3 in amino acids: CASSYLEERGGGETQYF. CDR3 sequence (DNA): TGTGCCAGCAGTTATCTAGAGGAGCGGGGGGGTGGAGAGACCCAGTACTTC.

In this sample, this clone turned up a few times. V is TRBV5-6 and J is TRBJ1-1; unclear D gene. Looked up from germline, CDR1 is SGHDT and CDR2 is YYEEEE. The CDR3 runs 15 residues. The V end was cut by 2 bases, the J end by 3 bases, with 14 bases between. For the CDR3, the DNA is TGTGCCAGCAGCTTCGGAGGGCTGGGGTACACTGAAGCTTTCTTT. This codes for CASSFGGLGYTEAFF. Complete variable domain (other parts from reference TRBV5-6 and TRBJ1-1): DAGVTQSPTHLIKTRGQQVTLRCSPKSGHDTVSWYQQALGQGPQFIFQYYEEEERQRGNFPDRFSGHQFPNYSSELNVNALLLGDSALYLCASSFGGLGYTEAFFGQGTRLTVV.

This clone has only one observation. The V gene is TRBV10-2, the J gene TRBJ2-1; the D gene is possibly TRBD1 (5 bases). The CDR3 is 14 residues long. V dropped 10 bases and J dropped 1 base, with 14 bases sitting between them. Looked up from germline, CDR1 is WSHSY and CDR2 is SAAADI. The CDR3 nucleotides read TGCGCCACGGCGACAGAGTATTCCTACAATGAGCAGTTCTTC. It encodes CATATEYSYNEQFF.

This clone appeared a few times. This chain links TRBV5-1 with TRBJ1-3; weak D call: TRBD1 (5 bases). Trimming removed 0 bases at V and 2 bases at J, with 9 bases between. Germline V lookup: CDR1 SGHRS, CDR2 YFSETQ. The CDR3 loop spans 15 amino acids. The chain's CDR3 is CASSLAQGAGNTIYF. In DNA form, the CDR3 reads TGCGCCAGCAGCTTGGCGCAGGGTGCTGGAAACACCATATATTTT.

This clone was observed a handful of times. Here the CDR3 DNA reads TGTGCCAGTTACAGCAGGGGCACAACTAATGAAAAACTGTTTTTT. As protein: CASYSRGTTNEKLFF. V and J are TRBV19 and TRBJ1-4; tentatively, D is TRBD1 (6 bases). V gave up 8 bases and J gave up 0 bases, with 13 bases separating them. The germline CDR1 and CDR2 sequences are LNHDA and SQIVND (reference sequence). CDR3 length: 15 amino acids.

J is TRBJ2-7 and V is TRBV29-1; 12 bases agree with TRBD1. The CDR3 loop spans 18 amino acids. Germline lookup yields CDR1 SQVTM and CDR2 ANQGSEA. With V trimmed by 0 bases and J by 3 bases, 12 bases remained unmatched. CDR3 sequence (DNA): TGCAGCGTTGAAGATACCGGGACAGGGGGCCAGGTTAGCTACGAGCAGTACTTC. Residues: CSVEDTGTGGQVSYEQYF.

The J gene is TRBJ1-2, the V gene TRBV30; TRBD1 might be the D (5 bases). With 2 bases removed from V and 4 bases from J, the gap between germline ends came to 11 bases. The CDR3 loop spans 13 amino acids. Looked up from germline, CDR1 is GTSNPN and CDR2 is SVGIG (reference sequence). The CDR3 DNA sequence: TGTGCCTGGAGTCCGACAGACCTCTATGGCTACACCTTC. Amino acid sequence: CAWSPTDLYGYTF.

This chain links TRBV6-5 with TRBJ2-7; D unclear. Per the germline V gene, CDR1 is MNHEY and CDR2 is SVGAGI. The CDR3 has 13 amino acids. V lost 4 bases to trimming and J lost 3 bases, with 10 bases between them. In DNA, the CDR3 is TGTGCCAGCAGTTTTACAAGAAACTACGAGCAGTACTTC. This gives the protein CASSFTRNYEQYF.

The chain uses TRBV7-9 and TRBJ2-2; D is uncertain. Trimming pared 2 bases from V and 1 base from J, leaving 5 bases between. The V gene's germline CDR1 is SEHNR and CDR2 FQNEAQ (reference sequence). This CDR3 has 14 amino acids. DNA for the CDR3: TGTGCCAGCAGCTTATCCCAGAACACCGGGGAGCTGTTTTTT. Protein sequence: CASSLSQNTGELFF.

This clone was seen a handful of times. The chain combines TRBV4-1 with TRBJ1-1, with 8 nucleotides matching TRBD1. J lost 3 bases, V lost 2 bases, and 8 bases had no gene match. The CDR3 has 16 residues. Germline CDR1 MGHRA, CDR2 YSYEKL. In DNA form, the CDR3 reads TGCGCCAGCAGCCAAACCCGTGACAGGGGACACACTGAAGCTTTCTTT. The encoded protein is CASSQTRDRGHTEAFF.

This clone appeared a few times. CDR3 sequence: CASRQNVGQDYGYTF. CDR3 DNA: TGCGCCAGCAGACAAAACGTGGGACAGGACTATGGCTACACCTTC. V is TRBV5-1 and J is TRBJ1-2, with 8 bases aligning to TRBD1. Germline values: CDR1 SGHRS, CDR2 YFSETQ. The V segment lost 5 bases and the J segment 3 bases; nucleotides outside the gene matches: 9. The length of the CDR3 is 15 residues.